This entry concerns a single T cell receptor beta chain. This clonotype was detected a few times. Its cognate antigen has yet to be identified. The sample holds no much larger clone one base away, and base qualities are not on file. All donors were healthy Caucasians. The twin cohort consisted of three pairs of female monozygotic twins, all aged roughly 18 to 29 years. CD4+ and CD8+ T cell populations were isolated with positive isolation kits from Invitrogen. These data are taken from a study of identical twins (dated by TCRdb to the mid-2010s). With regard to the full study: To test whether fetal clonotypes persist, this study deep-sequenced TCR alpha and beta repertoires from monozygotic twins, from unrelated adults of various ages, and from cord blood. To rule out contamination, replicate twin experiments were performed at different times with different library preparation protocols. Findings and caveats that apply to the study as a whole: Conclusions relied on cross-sectional statistical analysis, since the same donors could not be followed over many years. Abundant cord blood beta clonotypes had fewer insertions, young adult naive repertoires showed a similar but weaker trend, and memory repertoires showed no such trend. Zero-insertion analyses could be partly confounded by invariant T cells such as MAIT and iNKT, although diverse VJ usage argued against such confounding for most clonotypes. Compared with coincidental sharing between unrelated individuals, out-of-frame TCR alpha sequences shared between twins showed an excess of sequences with low generation probability. In beta out-of-frame sequences, excess twin sharing was weaker, because having fewer shared sequences lowered the signal-to-noise ratio. Recombination models systematically underestimated out-of-frame TCR alpha sharing in monozygotic twins but agreed with sharing between unrelated individuals.

The CDR3, from cysteine to phenylalanine, totals 14 residues. This entry keeps only the CDR3 DNA: 42 bases, framed from base 1. The trim is 3 bases for V and 2 bases for J, with a gap of 14 bases between the germline ends. CDR1 and CDR2 are read off the germline V gene as SQVTM and ANQGSEA. Library generation was performed with 5' RACE. These reads were obtained on an Illumina HiSeq 2000. A universal primer binding site was introduced by template switching, and a unique molecular identifier was present in the final cDNA, enabling accurate counting of TCR cDNA molecules. First-strand cDNA for TCR alpha and beta chains was synthesized from specific primers in the conserved constant-segment region. To control for contamination, each cDNA library was double barcoded with a SMART-Mk sample barcode plus Illumina barcodes. Two successive PCR steps introduced TruSeq adapter sequences along with Illumina sample barcodes. TCR alpha and beta cDNA libraries were sequenced on the Illumina HiSeq platform with custom primers. In the authors' own workflow: MiGEC processed the raw reads to extract unique molecular identifiers, while MiXCR was used to determine the CDR3 positions. Recombination models were inferred per individual with the repgenHMM and IGoR tools using an EM algorithm. The tcR package in R was used for shared clonotype analysis, with sharing normalized by the product of cloneset sizes. Out-of-frame nonproductive sequences were analyzed to study raw recombination free of thymic and clonal selection effects. The public sequencing data were trimmed at Q25 with fastp and processed into clonotypes with MiXCR by TCRdb, which kept only in-frame beta chains. CDR3 protein duplicates are merged, each entry listing the most common genes and DNA. The V and J calls here are based on TCRdb, not the publication. The sample table contains 250,000 or so distinct CDR3 sequences; only one count was recorded for about 8.3% of them. Clones ranked in the top ten supply approximately 3% of the sample.

This same sample was also part of a study on yellow fever vaccine responses in identical twins. From that second study: The T cell response to vaccination in identical twins was reported by the authors to appear partly convergent and partly personalized. In identical twins, the study followed T cell clones that responded to the vaccine with precision.

Sequencing input: CD8+ T cells sorted from blood. This sequence uses TRBV29-1 and TRBJ2-7; there is no confident call for the D gene. The TCR comes from a woman under 30 in good health. The DNA reads as follows: TGCAGCGTTGATTCTCCCGGTGAGACCTACGAGCAGTACTTC. Translated, it reads CSVDSPGETYEQYF.